This TCR beta chain comes out of a study of cytomegalovirus exposure and HLA in healthy donors. Amplification used 60 Vbeta primers and 13 Jbeta primers. TCRdb's copy holds only in-frame clones and misses some; the assay was immunoSEQ multiplex PCR. Among around 180,000 clones, 82% were seen once, and the ten largest hold 0.5% to 0.55%. Regarding the study as a whole: There was a cluster of highly shared sequence variants that was likely a sequencing artifact.

This clone was picked up a small number of times. What it binds is not known. Trimming took 3 bases from V and 7 from J, leaving 17 bases between them. The CDR3 runs 14 residues. Germline CDR1 and CDR2: SGHNT and YYREEE (reference sequence). The receptor's source is a woman aged 50 to 60 in good health and CMV-seronegative. The V and J genes are TRBV5-4 and TRBJ2-7; maybe TRBD2 (6 bases). Sequencing input: PBMCs. The CDR3 loop is CASSSPTRAREQYF. The CDR3 coding sequence is TGTGCCAGCAGCTCCCCGACTAGGGCGAGGGAGCAGTACTTC. Full variable domain (remainder filled in from reference TRBV5-4 and TRBJ2-7): ETGVTQSPTHLIKTRGQQVTLRCSSQSGHNTVSWYQQALGQGPQFIFQYYREEENGRGNFPPRFSGLQFPNYSSELNVNALELDDSALYLCASSSPTRAREQYFGPGTRLTVT.